One sample yielded the 9 T cell receptor beta chains listed below, sequenced in a study of shared clonotypes between healthy human individuals. Measured with immunoSEQ multiplex PCR; TCRdb has only the in-frame clones, and not every one. The sample consists of 2 million to 2.5 million clones, 90% to 96% of them appearing once. The sample consisted of naive CD4+ T cells sorted from blood. Documented subset: CD45RA+ positively selected. Receptors were obtained from a man aged 18 to 30 in good health.

This clone was seen a single time. The genes are TRBV4-1 and TRBJ2-5; 9 bases match TRBD1. The CDR3 sequence is 13 residues long. Trimming cost V 4 bases and J 5 bases; bases outside gene matches: 2. CDR1 is MGHRA, CDR2 YSYEKL, per germline. CDR3 in amino acids: CASSRDRDETQYF. For the CDR3, the DNA is TGCGCCAGCAGCCGGGACAGGGATGAGACCCAGTACTTC.

The chain joins TRBV2 to TRBJ1-1; 10 bases align to TRBD1. With 5 bases clipped from V and 1 base from J, the junction kept 10 bases outside the gene matches. Germline V gives CDR1 SNHLY, CDR2 FYNNEI. The CDR3 runs to 17 residues. The CDR3 bases are TGTGCCAGCAGTCGGACAGGGGGGATTTTGGCGAACACTGAAGCTTTCTTT. This encodes CASSRTGGILANTEAFF.

V usage is TRBV2 and J usage is TRBJ2-7; D call uncertain. The CDR3 spans 11 residues. Germline V gives CDR1 SNHLY, CDR2 FYNNEI. V was cut by 4 bases and J by 7 bases, with 8 bases left in between. This CDR3 reads CASSADQEQYF. The CDR3, as DNA: TGTGCCAGCAGTGCCGATCAGGAGCAGTACTTC.

The chain is built from TRBV5-1 and TRBJ2-3; D is ambiguous. This CDR3 has 14 residues. Germline lookup yields CDR1 SGHRS and CDR2 YFSETQ. V was clipped by 4 bases and J by 0 bases, with 9 bases between them. CDR3 DNA sequence: TGCGCCAGCAGCGTGGGCCTTAGCACAGATACGCAGTATTTT. Its translation is CASSVGLSTDTQYF.

The chain carries TRBV28 and TRBJ2-7, with TRBD1 identical over 7 bases. The ends lost 7 bases at V and 0 bases at J; junction bases unmatched: 9. The CDR3 totals 15 residues. Germline V gives CDR1 MDHEN, CDR2 SYDVKM. The CDR3 is CASTETGFLSYEQYF. For the CDR3, the DNA is TGTGCCAGCACCGAGACAGGGTTCCTCTCCTACGAGCAGTACTTC.

V gene TRBV28 combines with J gene TRBJ1-1; D is uncertain. Germline-derived CDR1 and CDR2 are MDHEN and SYDVKM. V was clipped by 7 bases and J by 7 bases, with 19 bases between them. The CDR3 runs 14 residues. CDR3 region: CASKFRWGAGEAFF. CDR3 sequence (DNA): TGTGCCAGCAAATTTAGGTGGGGAGCCGGTGAAGCTTTCTTT. The variable domain in full, completed from reference TRBV28 and TRBJ1-1, reads DVKVTQSSRYLVKRTGEKVFLECVQDMDHENMFWYRQDPGLGLRLIYFSYDVKMKEKGDIPEGYSVSREKKERFSLILESASTNQTSMYLCASKFRWGAGEAFFGQGTRLTVV.

The chain combines TRBV2 with TRBJ2-5; 11 nucleotides align to TRBD2. Germline assignment: CDR1 SNHLY and CDR2 FYNNEI. The CDR3 extends over 15 amino acids. After removal of 4 bases from V and 6 bases from J, the junction contained 7 bases not matched to a gene. CDR3 sequence (DNA): TGTGCCAGCAGTGGTAGCCTAGCGGGGGGAAAGACCCAGTACTTC. Its protein product is CASSGSLAGGKTQYF.

The rearrangement uses TRBV7-9 and TRBJ1-2; 8 positions match TRBD1. CDR1 is SEHNR, CDR2 FQNEAQ, per germline (reference sequence). The trim removed 0 bases at V and 6 bases at J, leaving 6 bases unmatched. CDR3 length: 15 amino acids. The CDR3 coding sequence is TGTGCCAGCAGCTTAGCTGGGACAGGTACGGATGGCTACACCTTC. It codes for CASSLAGTGTDGYTF.

Here the CDR3 DNA reads TGTGCCAGCAGTCCGGACAGTAGGTATACGCAGTATTTT. Amino acid sequence: CASSPDSRYTQYF. V is TRBV28 and J is TRBJ2-3; perhaps TRBD1 as D (6 bases). The CDR3 loop spans 13 amino acids. Deletions cut 5 bases from V and 7 bases from J, with 13 bases between. Germline V CDR1 and CDR2: MDHEN, SYDVKM.